The entry below describes one T cell receptor (beta chain). Sequenced by immunoSEQ multiplex PCR; TCRdb stores in-frame clones only, minus some. The table includes tens of thousands of clones, roughly nine tenths detected once. The sample is drawn from a study of OX40 agonist ivuxolimab in advanced cancers. At the level of the study: A diagnosis of hepatocellular carcinoma, melanoma, renal cell or head and neck cancer was present in dose-escalation patients.

CDR1 and CDR2 from the germline V gene are MGHRA and YSYEKL. V was clipped by 0 bases and J by 6 bases, with 18 bases between them. CDR3 length equals 17 residues. The receptor comes from an adult with an advanced solid tumor such as melanoma, head and neck, liver or kidney cancer. The chain employs TRBV4-1 and TRBJ1-5, with a weak D call TRBD1 (6 bases). The material was CD4+ or CD8+ T cells sorted from blood, obtained in a trial of the OX40 agonist ivuxolimab. CDR3 nucleotide sequence: TGCGCCAGCAGCCAAGACAGGGCAGGGGATCGGTCTCAGCCCCAGCATTTT. As protein: CASSQDRAGDRSQPQHF.